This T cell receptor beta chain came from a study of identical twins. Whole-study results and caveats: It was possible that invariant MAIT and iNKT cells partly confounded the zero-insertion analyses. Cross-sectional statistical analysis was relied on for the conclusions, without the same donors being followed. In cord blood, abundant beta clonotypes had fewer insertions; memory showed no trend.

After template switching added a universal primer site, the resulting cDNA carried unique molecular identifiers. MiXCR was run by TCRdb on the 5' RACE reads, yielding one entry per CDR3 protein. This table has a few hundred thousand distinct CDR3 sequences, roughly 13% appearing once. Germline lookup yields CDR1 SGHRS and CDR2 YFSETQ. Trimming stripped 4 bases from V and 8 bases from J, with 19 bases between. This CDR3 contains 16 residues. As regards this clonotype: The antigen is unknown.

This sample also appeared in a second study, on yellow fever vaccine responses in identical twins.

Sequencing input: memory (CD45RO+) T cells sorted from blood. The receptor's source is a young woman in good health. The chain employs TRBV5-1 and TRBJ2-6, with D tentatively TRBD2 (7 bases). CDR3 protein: CASSLGGARGTNVLTF. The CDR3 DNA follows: TGCGCCAGCAGCCTGGGGGGGGCTCGGGGAACCAACGTCCTGACTTTC. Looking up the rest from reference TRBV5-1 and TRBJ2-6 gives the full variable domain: KAGVTQTPRYLIKTRGQQVTLSCSPISGHRSVSWYQQTPGQGLQFLFEYFSETQRNKGNFPGRFSGRQFSNSRSEMNVSTLELGDSALYLCASSLGGARGTNVLTFGAGSRLTVL.